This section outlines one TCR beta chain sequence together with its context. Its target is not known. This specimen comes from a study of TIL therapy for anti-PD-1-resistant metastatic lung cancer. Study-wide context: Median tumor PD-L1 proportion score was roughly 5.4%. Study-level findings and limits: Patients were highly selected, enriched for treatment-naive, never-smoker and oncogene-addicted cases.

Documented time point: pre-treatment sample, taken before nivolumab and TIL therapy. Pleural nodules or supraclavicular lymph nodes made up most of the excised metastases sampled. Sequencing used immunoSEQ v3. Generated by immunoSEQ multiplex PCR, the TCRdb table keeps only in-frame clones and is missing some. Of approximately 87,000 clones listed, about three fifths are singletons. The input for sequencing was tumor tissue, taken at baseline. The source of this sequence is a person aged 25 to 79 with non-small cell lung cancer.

The CDR3 coding sequence is TGTGCCAGCAATTTCGAGGAGGCCGTTGTTGGTGAAAAACTGTTTTTT. It yields the protein CASNFEEAVVGEKLFF. This sequence joins TRBV5-5 and TRBJ1-4; no firm D call. V lost 6 bases to trimming and J lost 7 bases, with 22 bases between them. The length of the CDR3 is 16 residues. Germline loops: CDR1 SGHKS, CDR2 YYEKEE (reference sequence).